The clone carrying this T cell receptor beta chain was detected many times. The source of the sample is a study of blood T cells in healthy people across ages. Study-level information: Per two T cells, about one barcoded beta molecule was captured through template switching.

Aged about 6 to 100, donors were systemically healthy Caucasians from Russia. A second roughly 6 to 11 cycle PCR used barcoded and J-beta primers. Every cDNA molecule bore a tag from a template-switch adaptor containing 12 random nucleotides. Every sample produced at least 2.5 million CDR3-containing paired-end reads. TCRdb reprocessed the 5' RACE reads with MiXCR, giving one entry per CDR3 protein. The sample consists of 550,000 to 800,000 distinct CDR3 sequences, roughly 20% of them appearing once. Sequencing used blood. This clonotype originated in a man aged 65-85 years in good health.

In nucleotides, the CDR3 is TGCGCCAGCACCCTAAGGCAGGCGGGGGAGACAGATACGCAGTATTTT. Protein sequence: CASTLRQAGETDTQYF. The chain uses TRBV5-1 and TRBJ2-3, with 7 bases identical to TRBD2. Germline assignment: CDR1 SGHRS and CDR2 YFSETQ. V trimming: 6 bases; J trimming: 3 bases; junction bases outside the gene matches: 13. The CDR3 covers 16 residues.